The rows below give T cell receptor beta chains drawn from one sample of a study of T cell responses to AZD1222 COVID-19 vaccine. The method was immunoSEQ multiplex PCR; TCRdb's version includes in-frame clones alone and lacks a portion of them. The table records about 200,000 clones, just over 90% of them present only once. The specimen comprised peripheral blood, sampled 28 days after the second AZD1222 dose. The receptor source for this set is an adult who received the AZD1222 COVID-19 vaccine. Each CDR3 is given with its conserved first and last residue. A D gene is named only where the DNA matches it firmly. Rows may omit the clone size; those that give it use once, few, many or a size class.

d_call clone_size j_call v_call cdr3_aa cdr3_nt
NA NA TRBJ1-5 TRBV6-5 CASNGGGDQPQHF TGTGCCAGCAACGGGGGAGGGGACCAGCCCCAGCATTTT
TRBD2 NA TRBJ2-1 TRBV11-3 CASSFFGGSSYNEQFF TGTGCCAGCAGCTTCTTCGGGGGGAGCTCCTACAATGAGCAGTTCTTC
NA NA TRBJ2-1 TRBV5-1 CASNPGESYNEQFF TGCGCCAGCAACCCGGGAGAGTCCTACAATGAGCAGTTCTTC
TRBD2 NA TRBJ2-2 TRBV15 CATSREPSLAGMNTGELFF TGTGCCACCAGCAGAGAACCGAGTCTAGCGGGAATGAACACCGGGGAGCTGTTTTTT
NA NA TRBJ1-5 TRBV7-2 CASSDHWEDLRPQHF TGTGCCAGCAGCGACCATTGGGAGGATTTAAGGCCCCAGCATTTT
TRBD1 NA TRBJ1-1 TRBV5-5 CASSSPGQANTEAFF TGTGCCAGCAGCTCACCGGGACAGGCGAACACTGAAGCTTTCTTT
NA NA TRBJ2-3 TRBV4-2 CASSQSSWGGTDTQYF TGTGCCAGCAGCCAATCAAGTTGGGGAGGCACAGATACGCAGTATTTT
TRBD1 NA TRBJ2-5 TRBV5-4 CASSLEPPITDRGRQETQYF TGTGCCAGCAGCTTGGAACCCCCAATTACGGACAGGGGGCGTCAAGAGACCCAGTACTTC
NA NA TRBJ2-7 TRBV11-1 CASSLVRASLYEQYF TGTGCCAGCAGCTTAGTGCGAGCGAGTCTTTACGAGCAGTACTTC
NA NA TRBJ2-7 TRBV25-1 CASGGRTTREQYF TGTGCCAGCGGCGGACGGACGACGAGGGAGCAGTACTTC
NA once TRBJ2-1 TRBV6-6 CASNNKGDLNEQFF TGTGCCAGCAATAACAAAGGGGACCTCAATGAGCAGTTCTTC
NA NA TRBJ2-4 TRBV5-4 CASSLEGRVDIQYF TGTGCCAGCAGCTTGGAGGGCAGGGTGGACATTCAGTACTTC
NA NA TRBJ2-7 TRBV13 CASSLGASSYEQYF TGTGCCAGCAGCTTAGGGGCTAGCTCCTACGAGCAGTACTTC
NA NA TRBJ1-2 TRBV24-1 CATSGVGSNYGYTF TGTGCCACCAGTGGAGTAGGCAGTAACTATGGCTACACCTTC
TRBD2 NA TRBJ2-7 TRBV7-9 CASSRSWTSGSPYEQYF TGTGCCAGCAGCCGATCATGGACTAGCGGGAGTCCCTACGAGCAGTACTTC
TRBD1 NA TRBJ2-7 TRBV27 CASSLSGTDITYEQYF TGTGCCAGCAGTTTATCGGGGACAGACATTACCTACGAGCAGTACTTC
TRBD1 once TRBJ2-1 TRBV7-2 CASSFGTGRGSYNEQFF TGTGCCAGCAGCTTCGGGACAGGGCGCGGCTCCTACAATGAGCAGTTCTTC
NA NA TRBJ1-1 TRBV6-5 CASRWGHGTEAFF TGTGCCAGCCGTTGGGGGCATGGCACTGAAGCTTTCTTT
NA NA TRBJ2-1 TRBV19 CASSSTPGLYNEQFF TGTGCCAGTAGTTCAACACCGGGACTCTACAATGAGCAGTTCTTC
TRBD1 NA TRBJ1-4 TRBV4-1 CASSQPQGEEYEKLFF TGCGCCAGCAGCCAGCCACAGGGGGAGGAGTATGAAAAACTGTTTTTT
TRBD1 NA TRBJ2-7 TRBV11-1 CASSFQPGQGVEQYF TGTGCCAGCAGCTTTCAACCGGGACAGGGCGTCGAGCAGTACTTC
NA NA TRBJ2-7 TRBV5-7 CASSWDLRGTPLRYEQYF TGTGCCAGCAGCTGGGATTTGCGAGGGACCCCACTTAGGTACGAGCAGTACTTC
NA NA TRBJ1-1 TRBV6-5 CASSYHRAATEAFF TGTGCCAGCAGTTACCACAGAGCAGCCACTGAAGCTTTCTTT
TRBD1 NA TRBJ1-2 TRBV7-9 CASSLGWGQGNGYTF TGTGCCAGCAGCTTAGGTTGGGGACAGGGGAACGGCTACACCTTC
NA NA TRBJ2-7 TRBV19 CASSRDVGNYEQYF TGTGCCAGTAGTAGGGACGTCGGGAACTACGAGCAGTACTTC
TRBD1 NA TRBJ1-2 TRBV3-1/TRBV3-2 CASSHSGTGNYGYTF TGTGCCAGCAGCCACTCCGGGACAGGGAACTATGGCTACACCTTC
NA NA TRBJ2-7 TRBV18 CASSPRTDYEQYF TGTGCCAGCTCACCACGGACAGACTACGAGCAGTACTTC
TRBD2 NA TRBJ2-7 TRBV11-1 CASSPILAASYEQYF TGTGCCAGCAGCCCAATTCTAGCGGCCTCCTACGAGCAGTACTTC
NA once TRBJ2-1 TRBV15 CATSSTGTGDEQFF TGTGCCACCAGCTCCACAGGGACCGGCGATGAGCAGTTCTTC
TRBD1 NA TRBJ1-1 TRBV5-4 CASSQGDRGRTEAFF TGTGCCAGCAGCCAAGGAGACAGGGGGCGCACTGAAGCTTTCTTT
NA NA TRBJ1-2 TRBV5-1 CASSLGSLETF TGCGCCAGCAGCTTGGGGAGTCTAGAAACCTTC
NA NA TRBJ1-6 TRBV24-1 CATSEDGGFDNSPLHF TGTGCCACCAGTGAGGACGGGGGCTTTGATAATTCACCCCTCCACTTT
NA NA TRBJ2-7 TRBV11-2 CASSHSGASMGQYF TGTGCCAGCAGCCATTCAGGGGCTAGCATGGGGCAGTACTTC
NA NA TRBJ2-7 TRBV10-2 CASSVAGTTLEQYF TGCGCCAGCAGTGTAGCCGGGACCACCCTCGAGCAGTACTTC
NA NA TRBJ2-1 TRBV7-2 CASSFLPQREQFF TGTGCCAGCAGCTTCCTCCCCCAAAGGGAGCAGTTCTTC
NA NA TRBJ1-6 TRBV27 CASRRQGGVYNSPLHF TGTGCCAGCAGACGCCAAGGGGGAGTCTATAATTCACCCCTCCACTTT
TRBD2 NA TRBJ2-1 TRBV7-9 CASSLVAGDYNEQFF TGTGCCAGCAGCTTAGTTGCGGGGGACTACAATGAGCAGTTCTTC
TRBD1 NA TRBJ1-1 TRBV18 CASSPGPGQGNTEAFF TGTGCCAGCTCACCAGGGCCGGGACAGGGGAACACTGAAGCTTTCTTT
TRBD1 NA TRBJ2-2 TRBV5-4 CASSLRTGPLLAGELFF TGTGCCAGCAGCTTGAGGACAGGGCCCCTATTGGCCGGGGAGCTGTTTTTT
TRBD1 NA TRBJ1-6 TRBV18 CASSRDRGGRDSPLHF TGTGCCAGCTCTCGTGACAGGGGGGGGCGCGACTCACCCCTCCACTTT
NA NA TRBJ2-7 TRBV12-3/TRBV12-4 CASSLGGGYEQYF TGTGCCAGCAGTTTAGGTGGGGGCTACGAGCAGTACTTC
TRBD2 NA TRBJ2-1 TRBV28 CASSLSGRDNEQFF TGTGCCAGCAGCCTTAGCGGGAGGGACAATGAGCAGTTCTTC
NA NA TRBJ1-6 TRBV4-1 CASSQDDQESPLHF TGCGCCAGCAGCCAAGATGACCAGGAATCACCCCTCCACTTT
TRBD2 NA TRBJ2-7 TRBV7-2 CASSLAGGGTSEQYF TGTGCCAGCAGCTTAGCGGGGGGCGGGACTAGCGAGCAGTACTTC
NA NA TRBJ2-1 TRBV5-4 CASSLSNEQFF TGTGCCAGCAGCTTGTCCAATGAGCAGTTCTTC
TRBD2 NA TRBJ2-7 TRBV7-2 CASSLVPWLAVSYEQYF TGTGCCAGCAGCTTAGTCCCCTGGCTAGCGGTTTCCTACGAGCAGTACTTC
NA NA TRBJ2-7 TRBV28 CASSLGGLSSEQYF TGTGCCAGCAGTTTAGGGGGCTTATCCTCCGAGCAGTACTTC
NA NA TRBJ2-7 TRBV19 CASSMWDEQYF TGTGCCAGTAGTATGTGGGACGAGCAGTACTTC
NA NA TRBJ2-2 TRBV9 CASMRRGPNTGELFF TGTGCCAGCATGAGGAGAGGGCCGAACACCGGGGAGCTGTTTTTT
NA NA TRBJ1-5 TRBV28 CASRRTSPSNQPQHF TGTGCCAGCAGAAGGACAAGTCCTAGCAATCAGCCCCAGCATTTT
NA NA TRBJ2-7 TRBV5-6 CASSSRDIHGEQYF TGTGCCAGCAGCTCTCGGGACATCCATGGCGAGCAGTACTTC
TRBD2 NA TRBJ2-1 TRBV18 CASSPLLPSGTGYNEQFF TGTGCCAGCTCACCACTCTTACCTAGCGGGACGGGGTACAATGAGCAGTTCTTC
TRBD1 NA TRBJ1-1 TRBV7-9 CASSLRQGLGEAFF TGTGCCAGCAGTTTAAGACAGGGGCTGGGTGAAGCTTTCTTT
NA NA TRBJ1-3 TRBV11-2 CASSWTDGYTIYF TGTGCCAGCAGCTGGACGGATGGGTACACCATATATTTT
NA few TRBJ2-2 TRBV3-1/TRBV3-2 CASSQVTGELFF TGTGCCAGCAGCCAAGTTACCGGGGAGCTGTTTTTT
NA NA TRBJ1-3 TRBV5-1 CASSAGTAGNTIYF TGCGCCAGCAGCGCCGGGACGGCAGGAAACACCATATATTTT
NA few TRBJ2-7 TRBV25-1 CASSEYYEQYF TGTGCCAGCAGTGAATATTACGAGCAGTACTTC
NA once TRBJ2-1 TRBV28 CASSLSLDSSYNEQFF TGTGCCAGCAGTTTATCCTTGGACAGCTCCTACAATGAGCAGTTCTTC
TRBD1 NA TRBJ2-1 TRBV27 CASSSPTGRGHNEQFF TGTGCCAGCAGTTCACCGACAGGGCGCGGACACAATGAGCAGTTCTTC